The 32 T cell receptor beta chains reported below all come from one sample, sequenced in a study of blood T cell repertoires in COVID-19. Assay: immunoSEQ multiplex PCR; the TCRdb copy retains only in-frame clones and omits some. The sample consists of some 240,000 clones, approximately 86% of them appearing once. The sequenced sample was PBMCs or T cells enriched from blood (not recorded which). The receptors derive from a middle-aged woman with acute COVID-19.

With regard to this clone: This sample also contains other DNA sequences that code for the same CDR3. Written as DNA, the CDR3 is TGTGCCAGCAGCGCAGGACTAGCGGGAGGCGAGCAGTACTTC. It codes for CASSAGLAGGEQYF. The chain carries TRBV11-3 and TRBJ2-7, with 14 bases that match TRBD2. V was clipped by 5 bases and J by 6 bases; unmatched bases: 3. CDR3 length equals 14 residues. Per germline, CDR1 SGHNT and CDR2 YENEEA.

The J gene is TRBJ1-5, the V gene TRBV19, with unresolved D. With 0 bases removed from V and 9 bases from J, the gap between germline ends came to 12 bases. This CDR3 contains 14 residues. Germline assignment: CDR1 LNHDA and CDR2 SQIVND (reference sequence). The CDR3 spells CASSIDAGMRPQHF. DNA for the CDR3: TGTGCCAGTAGTATAGACGCCGGGATGCGGCCCCAGCATTTT.

The chain carries TRBV11-3 and TRBJ2-1; 9 bases map to TRBD2. This CDR3 spans 16 amino acids. V shed 4 bases, J shed 4 bases, and the junction held 8 bases outside the gene matches. Germline assignment: CDR1 SGHNT and CDR2 YENEEA. The CDR3 DNA is TGTGCCAGCAGCTCCCCACTAGCGGGTATTTACAATGAGCAGTTCTTC. It translates to CASSSPLAGIYNEQFF.

This clone was detected only once. This chain's CDR3 is CASTQGPGAYEQYF. The CDR3 DNA sequence: TGTGCCAGCACTCAGGGTCCAGGAGCCTACGAGCAGTACTTC. The genes are TRBV6-5 and TRBJ2-7, with D perhaps TRBD1 (5 bases). This CDR3 comprises 14 residues. In germline, CDR1 is MNHEY, CDR2 SVGAGI. The germline V and J ends were trimmed by 7 bases and 2 bases, with 15 bases remaining between them.

The CDR3 DNA sequence: TGCGCCAGCAGCTCCCAACTCATGTTTACCGGGGAGCTGTTTTTT. Its protein product is CASSSQLMFTGELFF. The chain joins TRBV4-1 to TRBJ2-2, with D unresolved. Germline V gene lookup returns CDR1 MGHRA and CDR2 YSYEKL. The CDR3 runs 15 residues. Between the trimmed V and J ends, which lost 5 bases and 5 bases, there was a span of 15 bases.

J is TRBJ2-1 and V is TRBV2; 11 bases match TRBD2. The germline V gene has CDR1 SNHLY and CDR2 FYNNEI. After removal of 5 bases from V and 5 bases from J, the junction contained 11 bases not matched to a gene. The length of the CDR3 is 17 residues. CDR3 residues: CASSRLAGNRLNNEQFF. The CDR3 nucleotides read TGTGCCAGCAGTAGACTAGCGGGGAACCGACTAAACAATGAGCAGTTCTTC.

This clone occurred once. The genes are TRBV10-3 and TRBJ1-4; 10 bases agree with TRBD1. This CDR3 region has 14 residues. Per the germline V gene, CDR1 is ENHRY and CDR2 is SYGVKD. V lost 10 bases to trimming and J lost 4 bases; unmatched junction nucleotides: 6. The CDR3 DNA follows: TGTGCCACCTCGGGACAGGGGATTAATGAAAAACTGTTTTTT. The encoded protein is CATSGQGINEKLFF.

The chain is built from TRBV29-1 and TRBJ2-1, with TRBD2 identical over 11 bases. The CDR3 consists of 17 residues. Trimming took 5 bases from V and 8 from J; bases not matched to a gene: 17. Looked up from germline, CDR1 is SQVTM and CDR2 is ANQGSEA. The CDR3 region has the DNA TGCAGCGTTTCGCCCGGGACTAGCGGTGCCCCGGGCCATGAGCAGTTCTTC. Protein: CSVSPGTSGAPGHEQFF.

This chain connects TRBV11-3 to TRBJ2-2; D gene ambiguous. The length of the CDR3 is 13 residues. The germline V gene encodes CDR1 SGHNT and CDR2 YENEEA. V was pared by 2 bases and J by 6 bases, with 7 bases between. This chain's CDR3 is CASSLSVSGELFF. The CDR3 region has the DNA TGTGCCAGCAGCTTATCGGTTTCCGGGGAGCTGTTTTTT.

The CDR3 region is CASSPSATGRLYEQYF. The CDR3 DNA reads as TGTGCCAGCAGCCCCTCAGCGACGGGTCGACTATACGAGCAGTACTTC. The chain combines TRBV3-1 (or the pseudogene TRBV3-2) with TRBJ2-7, with a possible D match to TRBD2 (5 bases). The CDR3 runs 16 residues. Trimming removed 4 bases from V and 4 bases from J, with 20 bases in between. Germline CDR1 reads LGHDT; CDR2 reads YNNKEL (reference sequence).

The chain combines TRBV28 with TRBJ1-5, with 9 bases that match TRBD1. With 6 bases clipped from V and 5 bases from J, the junction kept 11 bases outside the gene matches. The CDR3 length is 16 residues. From germline, CDR1 is MDHEN and CDR2 SYDVKM. CDR3 nucleotide sequence: TGTGCCAGCAGCTCTTCGGGACAGGGCAGGGATCAGCCCCAGCATTTT. Protein: CASSSSGQGRDQPQHF.

This chain connects TRBV5-1 to TRBJ2-7, with TRBD2 matching over 10 bases. J was trimmed by 0 bases and V by 0 bases; bases with no gene match: 3. This CDR3 has 16 amino acids. From germline, CDR1 is SGHRS and CDR2 YFSETQ. The CDR3 sequence: CASSLGPSGGSYEQYF. CDR3 coding DNA: TGCGCCAGCAGCTTGGGTCCTAGCGGGGGCTCCTACGAGCAGTACTTC.

The gene calls are TRBV1 and TRBJ1-1; TRBD1 reflects the table's D call only, with no check against the DNA. TRBV1 counts as a pseudogene. This CDR3 contains 16 residues. The CDR3 loop is CTSTCDRGLSNTEAFF. In DNA form, the CDR3 reads TGCACCAGCACTTGCGACAGGGGGTTATCGAACACTGAAGCTTTCTTT.

The CDR3 spells CASSLGEVGGELFF. CDR3 in DNA: TGTGCCAGCAGTCTAGGGGAAGTGGGCGGGGAGCTGTTTTTT. The rearrangement links TRBV25-1 to TRBJ2-2; D is possibly TRBD1 (5 bases). The CDR3 is 14 residues long. The V end lost 5 bases, the J end lost 7 bases, and 14 bases lay between the germline ends. Looked up from germline, CDR1 is MGHDK and CDR2 is SYGVNS. Drawing the rest from reference TRBV25-1 and TRBJ2-2, the complete variable domain is EADIYQTPRYLVIGTGKKITLECSQTMGHDKMYWYQQDPGMELHLIHYSYGVNSTEKGDLSSESTVSRIRTEHFPLTLESARPSHTSQYLCASSLGEVGGELFFGEGSRLTVL.

The rearrangement joins TRBV6-2 or TRBV6-3 to TRBJ2-7, with 8 nucleotides matching TRBD1. The CDR3 consists of 18 residues. Germline lookup yields CDR1 MNHEY and CDR2 SVGEGT. With 0 bases clipped from V and 4 bases from J, the junction kept 14 bases outside the gene matches. The chain's CDR3 is CASSYSPRTGIREYEQYF. The CDR3 nucleotides read TGTGCCAGCAGTTACTCCCCCAGGACAGGGATAAGGGAATACGAGCAGTACTTC.

This chain uses TRBV5-4 with TRBJ2-3; D not certain. Germline CDR1 is SGHNT and CDR2 is YYREEE (reference sequence). V was trimmed by 4 bases and J by 6 bases, leaving 12 bases between them. The CDR3 extends over 13 amino acids. The CDR3 sequence: CASSRLGIDTQYF. In DNA, the CDR3 is TGTGCCAGCAGCCGTCTGGGCATTGATACGCAGTATTTT.

The V call is TRBV6-2 or TRBV6-3, the J call TRBJ1-3, with 10 bases matching TRBD1. The CDR3 contains 18 residues. Losses at the gene ends were 2 bases for V and 0 bases for J; bases not matched to a gene: 7. Germline assignment: CDR1 MNHEY and CDR2 SVGEGT. This CDR3 is CASSYTLRTGGSGNTIYF. In DNA form, the CDR3 reads TGTGCCAGCAGTTACACCTTGAGGACAGGGGGCTCTGGAAACACCATATATTTT.

The V call is TRBV5-1, the J call TRBJ2-3; D is possibly TRBD2 (6 bases). This CDR3 spans 17 amino acids. Germline V gene data show CDR1 as SGHRS and CDR2 as YFSETQ. V lost 3 bases and J lost 6, with 23 bases in between. The CDR3 protein is CASSSQTRAPAPDTQYF. The CDR3 region has the DNA TGCGCCAGCAGCTCCCAGACTAGAGCACCCGCGCCGGATACGCAGTATTTT.

V gene TRBV5-8 combines with J gene TRBJ1-5; D is unclear. This CDR3 comprises 16 residues. Germline CDR1 reads SGHTS; CDR2 reads YDEGEE. V was shortened by 6 bases and J by 7 bases, with 23 bases between the two germline ends. The CDR3 loop reads CASTTTSGRSGQPQHF. The CDR3 coding sequence is TGTGCCAGCACCACAACCTCGGGGAGGAGTGGCCAGCCCCAGCATTTT.

The chain links TRBV7-9 to TRBJ2-6; 9 bases fit TRBD1. Germline CDR1 and CDR2: SEHNR and FQNEAQ (reference sequence). J lost 0 bases, V lost 4 bases, and 7 bases had no gene match. The length of the CDR3 is 18 residues. The CDR3 DNA follows: TGTGCCAGCAGCTCGGGACAGGGAATCGGCTCTGGGGCCAACGTCCTGACTTTC. Translation: CASSSGQGIGSGANVLTF.

The chain combines TRBV5-1 with TRBJ2-5, with D tentatively TRBD2 (5 bases). The CDR3 contains 13 residues. The germline CDR1 and CDR2 sequences are SGHRS and YFSETQ. The V end lost 0 bases, the J end lost 3 bases, and 6 bases lay between the germline ends. The CDR3 loop is CASSLVGEETQYF. The CDR3 DNA reads TGCGCCAGCAGCTTGGTGGGAGAAGAGACCCAGTACTTC.

This rearrangement joins TRBV5-1 to TRBJ1-6, with 8 bases that match TRBD1. The germline V gene encodes CDR1 SGHRS and CDR2 YFSETQ. With V trimmed by 0 bases and J by 5 bases, 7 bases remained unmatched. The CDR3 is made up of 17 amino acids. CDR3 nucleotide sequence: TGCGCCAGCAGCTTGGCTCCATCGACAGGGGATAATTCACCCCTCCACTTT. Its translation is CASSLAPSTGDNSPLHF.

The chain joins TRBV3-1 (or the pseudogene TRBV3-2) to TRBJ2-3; D might be TRBD2 (5 bases). Trimming took 0 bases from V and 9 from J, leaving 10 bases between them. The CDR3 loop spans 13 amino acids. The germline V gene has CDR1 LGHDT and CDR2 YNNKEL (reference sequence). CDR3 coding DNA: TGTGCCAGCAGCCAAGATGTGGCTAGCACGCAGTATTTT. Translating gives CASSQDVASTQYF.

The chain joins TRBV6-5 to TRBJ2-7; possibly TRBD1 for D (6 bases). The CDR3 is made up of 13 amino acids. V lost 7 bases to trimming and J lost 7 bases, with 17 bases between them. Germline-derived CDR1 and CDR2 are MNHEY and SVGAGI. The CDR3 nucleotides read TGTGCCAGCAAATACAGGCAGGGGTATGAGCAGTACTTC. Amino acids: CASKYRQGYEQYF.

The rearrangement links TRBV11-2 to TRBJ2-4; TRBD2 might be the D (6 bases). Trimming took off 8 bases at V and 7 bases at J, with 15 bases between the two ends. CDR3 length: 13 residues. The germline CDR1 and CDR2 sequences are SGHAT and FQNNGV. The CDR3 DNA sequence: TGTGCCAGCGCGACTAGGGTGGCCAACATTCAGTACTTC. This codes for CASATRVANIQYF. The variable domain in full, with the rest retrieved from reference TRBV11-2 and TRBJ2-4, is EAGVAQSPRYKIIEKRQSVAFWCNPISGHATLYWYQQILGQGPKLLIQFQNNGVVDDSQLPKDRFSAERLKGVDSTLKIQPAKLEDSAVYLCASATRVANIQYFGAGTRLSVL.

The CDR3 loop reads CASSQDQGTYEQYF. CDR3 DNA: TGCGCCAGCAGCCAAGACCAGGGCACCTACGAGCAGTACTTC. This chain uses TRBV4-1 with TRBJ2-7; maybe TRBD1 (5 bases). Per germline, CDR1 MGHRA and CDR2 YSYEKL. This CDR3 has 14 residues. V lost 0 bases and J lost 2, with 8 bases in between.

The V gene is TRBV24-1, the J gene TRBJ2-7; TRBD1 aligns across 9 bases. The CDR3 contains 15 residues. Losses at the gene ends were 4 bases for V and 6 bases for J; bases not matched to a gene: 9. In germline, CDR1 is KGHDR, CDR2 SFDVKD. The CDR3 loop reads CATSEPGTGIIEQYF. The CDR3 coding sequence is TGTGCCACCAGTGAGCCCGGGACAGGGATCATCGAGCAGTACTTC.

This clone was observed a few times. The chain joins TRBV27 to TRBJ2-3; D might be TRBD2 (5 bases). This CDR3 contains 12 residues. V was pared by 5 bases and J by 4 bases, with 7 bases between. CDR1 is MNHEY, CDR2 SMNVEV, per germline (reference sequence). CDR3 coding DNA: TGTGCCAGCAGTCGGGGATCAGATACGCAGTATTTT. Protein product: CASSRGSDTQYF.

This clone is a singleton in its sample. The chain couples TRBV5-4 to TRBJ2-1, with 12 bases matching TRBD2. CDR3 length: 15 residues. Trimming removed 0 bases from V and 7 bases from J; junction bases left unmatched: 2. CDR1 and CDR2 from the germline V gene are SGHNT and YYREEE (reference sequence). The CDR3 protein is CASSLGLAGVNEQFF. The CDR3 coding sequence is TGTGCCAGCAGCTTGGGACTAGCGGGAGTAAATGAGCAGTTCTTC.

The rearrangement links TRBV19 to TRBJ1-1, with 7 bases identical to TRBD1. V was clipped by 9 bases and J by 12 bases; unmatched bases: 16. CDR1 LNHDA and CDR2 SQIVND come from the germline V gene (reference sequence). There are 13 residues in the CDR3. CDR3 region: CASRPGPGGWTFF. The CDR3 DNA sequence: TGTGCCAGCCGACCGGGCCCAGGGGGGTGGACTTTCTTT.

The count of this clone is one. The J gene is TRBJ2-3, the V gene TRBV7-9; a weak D match, TRBD2 (6 bases). Trimming stripped 5 bases from V and 5 bases from J, with 17 bases between. This CDR3 has 15 amino acids. Germline V gives CDR1 SEHNR, CDR2 FQNEAQ (reference sequence). CDR3 in amino acids: CASSPLGGDEDTQYF. The DNA of the CDR3 is TGTGCCAGCAGCCCACTGGGGGGAGACGAAGATACGCAGTATTTT.

The CDR3 sequence is CASSLSRDAYEQYF. CDR3 DNA sequence: TGTGCCAGCAGCCTGTCCAGGGATGCCTACGAGCAGTACTTC. The J gene is TRBJ2-7, the V gene TRBV3-1 (or the pseudogene TRBV3-2), with D possibly TRBD1 on 5 matching bases. Germline values: CDR1 LGHDT, CDR2 YNNKEL (reference sequence). The CDR3 covers 14 residues. Trimming shortened V by 4 bases and J by 2 bases, and 12 bases separated the two germline ends.